These 20 T cell receptor beta chains share one sample of origin, sequenced in a study of regulatory T cells in long-lasting Graves disease. Building the TCR beta libraries relied on iRepertoire HTBI primers, and CDR3 regions underwent Arm-PCR. A single record per CDR3 protein comes from TCRdb applying MiXCR to the multiplex PCR reads. The data show 650,000 to 700,000 distinct CDR3 sequences, around 32% seen once. Time point defined: persistent/refractory GD, antithyroid drugs over 5 years with positive TRAb. PBMCs provided the RNA from which the TCR library was made. Here the sequenced sample was peripheral blood mononuclear cells (PBMCs), taken when the disease was refractory, from a patient treated with antithyroid drugs. Source of these receptors: a female donor with Graves disease.

The chain links TRBV20-1 to TRBJ2-2; tentative D call: TRBD2 (6 bases). This CDR3 has 15 residues. Trimming removed 5 bases at V and 7 bases at J, with 20 bases between. Germline CDR1 reads DFQATT; CDR2 reads SNEGSKA (reference sequence). CDR3 residues: CSARSGGRSGGELFF. As DNA, the CDR3 is TGCAGTGCTCGTTCTGGTGGGAGGTCTGGCGGGGAGCTGTTTTTT.

This clonotype came up a few times. This chain connects TRBV5-1 to TRBJ2-7; TRBD2 aligns across 11 bases. The CDR3 is 16 amino acids. The junction had 12 bases not matched to a gene; V was cut back by 4 bases and J by 6 bases. Germline V gene data show CDR1 as SGHRS and CDR2 as YFSETQ. The CDR3: CASSTGTSGPAPEQYF. The CDR3 coding sequence is TGCGCCAGCAGCACAGGGACTAGCGGTCCGGCCCCCGAGCAGTACTTC.

This clonotype appeared a few times. The rearrangement links TRBV6-5 to TRBJ2-5; 7 bases are shared with TRBD1. The V segment lost 4 bases and the J segment 4 bases; nucleotides outside the gene matches: 9. Germline values: CDR1 MNHEY, CDR2 SVGAGI. The CDR3 covers 15 residues. DNA of the CDR3: TGTGCCAGCAGTTCCTCGATAGGGGGCTTAGAGACCCAGTACTTC. Its translation: CASSSSIGGLETQYF.

The chain links TRBV5-5 to TRBJ2-3, with D perhaps matching TRBD1 or TRBD2 (5 bases each). The CDR3 has 14 residues. Trimming left V 0 bases short and J 4 bases short, with 9 bases between. The V gene's germline CDR1 is SGHKS and CDR2 YYEKEE (reference sequence). This CDR3 reads CASSLDWGSDTQYF. The CDR3 nucleotides read TGTGCCAGCAGCTTGGACTGGGGGTCAGATACGCAGTATTTT.

The chain links TRBV20-1 to TRBJ1-5; TRBD1 agrees at 8 bases. Germline-derived CDR1 and CDR2 are DFQATT and SNEGSKA (reference sequence). The CDR3 has 15 residues. V shed 5 bases, J shed 1 base, and the junction held 7 bases outside the gene matches. CDR3 sequence reads: CSALRDRSSNQPQHF. The CDR3 DNA reads as TGCAGTGCTCTGAGGGACAGGTCAAGCAATCAGCCCCAGCATTTT.

This clonotype showed up many times. V gene TRBV15 combines with J gene TRBJ2-5; D not resolved. V was pared by 4 bases and J by 5 bases, with 8 bases between. The CDR3 loop spans 12 amino acids. CDR1 and CDR2 (germline): LNHNV, YYDKDF (reference sequence). CDR3 coding DNA: TGTGCCACCAGCACTACACGGGAGACCCAGTACTTC. Encoded protein: CATSTTRETQYF. The variable domain in full, completed from reference TRBV15 and TRBJ2-5, reads DAMVIQNPRYQVTQFGKPVTLSCSQTLNHNVMYWYQQKSSQAPKLLFHYYDKDFNNEADTPDNFQSRRPNTSFCFLDIRSPGLGDTAMYLCATSTTRETQYFGPGTRLLVL.

Many counts were recorded for this clonotype. V and J are TRBV12-3 or TRBV12-4 and TRBJ1-1, with D perhaps TRBD1 (5 bases). There are 10 residues in the CDR3. Trimming removed 6 bases at V and 7 bases at J, with 6 bases between. CDR3 protein: CASRGVEAFF. The CDR3 DNA is TGTGCCAGCAGGGGGGTTGAAGCTTTCTTT.

V and J are TRBV11-2 and TRBJ1-1, with D possibly TRBD1 on 5 matching bases. Germline CDR1 and CDR2: SGHAT and FQNNGV. V was cut by 5 bases and J by 4 bases, with 26 bases left in between. CDR3 length equals 18 residues. In nucleotides, the CDR3 is TGTGCCAGCAGCGACCCAAGGGACCCACAATCATTGAGCACTGAAGCTTTCTTT. As protein: CASSDPRDPQSLSTEAFF.

J is TRBJ1-6 and V is TRBV20-1; tentative D call: TRBD1 (6 bases). Germline lookup yields CDR1 DFQATT and CDR2 SNEGSKA (reference sequence). This CDR3 spans 14 amino acids. V gave up 3 bases and J gave up 6 bases, with 12 bases separating them. This CDR3 reads CSASRGGSNSPLHF. DNA for the CDR3: TGCAGTGCTAGCAGGGGAGGTTCTAATTCACCCCTCCACTTT.

The chain employs TRBV5-1 and TRBJ1-2; D is unclear. This CDR3 spans 15 amino acids. The germline V gene encodes CDR1 SGHRS and CDR2 YFSETQ. Trimming cost V 3 bases and J 1 base, with 13 bases left between them. CDR3 DNA: TGCGCCAGCAGCTCCCCCGACCGAAATAACTATGGCTACACCTTC. Translating gives CASSSPDRNNYGYTF.

This clonotype occurred many times. The chain couples TRBV7-8 to TRBJ1-4; TRBD1 agrees at 8 bases. Trimming removed 4 bases from V and 7 bases from J; junction bases left unmatched: 8. This CDR3 region has 15 residues. The germline V gene encodes CDR1 SGHVS and CDR2 FQNEAQ. DNA for the CDR3: TGTGCCAGCAGCTCCGGACAGGGAGTGGTTGAAAAACTGTTTTTT. Translated, it gives CASSSGQGVVEKLFF.

V and J are TRBV20-1 and TRBJ1-1; 8 bases are a match to TRBD1. Germline trimming cut 0 bases from V and 4 bases from J; bases unmatched to any gene: 7. Looked up from germline, CDR1 is DFQATT and CDR2 is SNEGSKA (reference sequence). The CDR3 sequence is 15 residues long. The chain's CDR3 is CSARDRVTGATEAFF. The CDR3 DNA reads TGCAGTGCTAGAGATCGGGTGACAGGGGCCACTGAAGCTTTCTTT.

This clonotype was counted ten times or more. CDR3: CASSLGSGYGYTF. The CDR3 DNA reads TGTGCCAGCAGCTTAGGATCAGGGTACGGCTACACCTTC. The chain has TRBV28 and TRBJ1-2, with D possibly being TRBD1 (5 bases). Germline V gene lookup returns CDR1 MDHEN and CDR2 SYDVKM. The V end lost 6 bases, the J end lost 8 bases, and 16 bases lay between the germline ends. CDR3 size: 13 residues.

This clonotype was detected ten times or more. This chain uses TRBV11-2 with TRBJ2-7, with a possible D match to TRBD1 (5 bases). The CDR3 totals 14 residues. Germline lookup yields CDR1 SGHAT and CDR2 FQNNGV. Trimming pared 2 bases from V and 2 bases from J, leaving 10 bases between. The CDR3, as DNA: TGTGCCAGCAGCTTATTTGGACAAACCTACGAGCAGTACTTC. Its translation: CASSLFGQTYEQYF.

V is TRBV3-1 and J is TRBJ1-2; D is ambiguous. The CDR3 loop spans 14 amino acids. V gave up 3 bases and J gave up 8 bases, with 16 bases separating them. Germline V gene data show CDR1 as LGHDT and CDR2 as YNNKEL (reference sequence). CDR3 loop: CASSQAAGNRGYTF. Written as DNA, the CDR3 is TGTGCCAGCAGCCAGGCGGCGGGGAACCGCGGCTACACCTTC.

V is TRBV27 and J is TRBJ2-3, with D perhaps matching TRBD1 or TRBD2 (5 bases each). V was cut by 6 bases and J by 3 bases, with 16 bases left in between. The germline V gene encodes CDR1 MNHEY and CDR2 SMNVEV (reference sequence). The CDR3 extends over 15 amino acids. In DNA, the CDR3 is TGTGCCAGCAGCCGGGGACCAGACTATACAGATACGCAGTATTTT. Residues: CASSRGPDYTDTQYF.

Comment on this clonotype: One junction end does not reproduce the germline sequence, and a read error may be involved. V usage is TRBV11-2 and J usage is TRBJ2-7, with D perhaps TRBD2 (5 bases). The CDR3 has 15 amino acids. Germline CDR1 is SGHAT and CDR2 is FQNNGV. The CDR3 protein is CASSFKGDWSYEQCF. CDR3 coding DNA: TGTGCCAGCAGCTTTAAGGGAGATTGGTCCTACGAGCAGTGCTTC.

Ten or more counts support this clonotype. The rearrangement links TRBV12-3 or TRBV12-4 to TRBJ2-5, with D uncertain. CDR3 size: 14 residues. Trimming took 7 bases from V and 2 from J, leaving 14 bases between them. CDR3 DNA: TGTGCCAGCACCCCCGGGCTCGCTCAAGAGACCCAGTACTTC. Amino acids: CASTPGLAQETQYF.

This clonotype was seen only once. The chain recombines TRBV5-1 with TRBJ2-7; D is perhaps TRBD1 (5 bases). Germline loops: CDR1 SGHRS, CDR2 YFSETQ. CDR3 length: 14 residues. Trimming took 5 bases from V and 4 from J, leaving 16 bases between them. The CDR3 reads CASRDTGALYEQYF. As DNA, the CDR3 is TGCGCCAGCAGAGACACAGGCGCCCTGTACGAGCAGTACTTC.

Only a few counts were recorded for this clonotype. This sequence joins TRBV12-3 or TRBV12-4 and TRBJ2-1, with D possibly TRBD2 on 6 matching bases. The better agreement between TRBJ2-5 and the DNA end casts doubt on the J call. There are 15 residues in the CDR3. The DNA of the CDR3 is TGTGCCAGCAGTTCGACTAGATTTTTTGAAGAGACCCAGTACTTC. Its translation: CASSSTRFFEETQYF.